These 20 T cell receptor beta chains were sequenced from one sample in a study of immune evolution from preneoplasia to lung adenocarcinoma. The table came from immunoSEQ multiplex PCR; TCRdb's copy has only in-frame clones and leaves some out. This sample carries about 26,000 clones, about 74% of them seen once, and the ten largest clones take around 5%. The sample comprised FFPE invasive lung adenocarcinoma tissue. Source of these receptors: a person aged 55 to 70 with invasive lung adenocarcinoma. Some clones in this sample may be carry-over from other donors' samples.

The V call is TRBV5-1, the J call TRBJ2-7; perhaps TRBD1 as D (6 bases). The CDR3 consists of 15 residues. Trimming left V 0 bases short and J 4 bases short, with 14 bases between. In germline, CDR1 is SGHRS, CDR2 YFSETQ. The CDR3 region has the DNA TGCGCCAGCAGCTTGGGGCAGGGGATAAGGTACGAGCAGTACTTC. Residues: CASSLGQGIRYEQYF.

CDR3 DNA: TGTGCCAGCAGCCAAGACATAGACACTCCGAAGGGAGAGACCCAGTACTTC. Its protein is CASSQDIDTPKGETQYF. V usage is TRBV4-2 and J usage is TRBJ2-5; D is unresolved. The CDR3 loop spans 17 amino acids. The V gene's germline CDR1 is LGHNA and CDR2 YNFKEQ. V dropped 0 bases and J dropped 4 bases, with 18 bases sitting between them.

The chain links TRBV19 to TRBJ2-5; 7 nucleotides line up with TRBD1. Germline V lookup: CDR1 LNHDA, CDR2 SQIVND (reference sequence). J lost 2 bases, V lost 5 bases, and 2 bases had no gene match. The CDR3 has 13 amino acids. Here the CDR3 reads CASSYRGQETQYF. The CDR3 DNA sequence: TGTGCCAGTAGTTACAGGGGACAAGAGACCCAGTACTTC.

This chain uses TRBV7-2 with TRBJ2-7; 8 bases line up with TRBD1. Per germline, CDR1 SGHTA and CDR2 FQGNSA. The CDR3 contains 14 residues. Trimming cost V 5 bases and J 7 bases; bases outside gene matches: 10. In nucleotides, the CDR3 is TGTGCCAGCAGCCCGGGGACAGGTTACGTGGAGCAGTACTTC. Translating gives CASSPGTGYVEQYF.

The gene calls are TRBV5-1 and TRBJ2-3; D remains ambiguous. Trimming left V 0 bases short and J 2 bases short, with 7 bases between. This CDR3 comprises 14 residues. CDR1 and CDR2 from the germline V gene are SGHRS and YFSETQ. The CDR3 sequence is CASSLAAYTDTQYF. The DNA of the CDR3 is TGCGCCAGCAGCTTGGCAGCGTACACAGATACGCAGTATTTT.

As regards this clone: Other DNA sequences from this sample encode an identical CDR3 as well. V is TRBV7-3 and J is TRBJ2-1; unclear D gene. Germline V gives CDR1 SGHTA, CDR2 FQGTGA. The CDR3 length is 15 residues. The V gene lost 5 bases and the J gene lost 0 bases, with 11 bases spanning the gap. CDR3 coding DNA: TGTGCCAGCAGCCCCGCCCCGAGCTCCTACAATGAGCAGTTCTTC. Its protein is CASSPAPSSYNEQFF. Together with reference TRBV7-3 and TRBJ2-1, the CDR3 gives the full variable domain: GAGVSQTPSNKVTEKGKYVELRCDPISGHTALYWYRQSLGQGPEFLIYFQGTGAADDSGLPNDRFFAVRPEGSVSTLKIQRTERGDSAVYLCASSPAPSSYNEQFFGPGTRLTVL.

The chain joins TRBV28 to TRBJ1-5; 8 nucleotides agree with TRBD1. V shed 2 bases, J shed 5 bases, and the junction held 11 bases outside the gene matches. The CDR3 has 17 residues. Germline V gene data show CDR1 as MDHEN and CDR2 as SYDVKM. The CDR3: CASSLVGISGGDQPQHF. DNA for the CDR3: TGTGCCAGCAGTTTAGTCGGAATTTCAGGGGGCGATCAGCCCCAGCATTTT.

This chain uses TRBV7-3 with TRBJ2-7, with a possible D match to TRBD1 (5 bases). Germline V gene data show CDR1 as SGHTA and CDR2 as FQGTGA. The V and J ends lost 6 bases and 3 bases respectively, with 18 bases between them. This CDR3 is built from 15 residues. CDR3 in DNA: TGTGCCAGCAGACTTTCCGACAGAAGCGACTACGAGCAGTACTTC. Translating it yields CASRLSDRSDYEQYF.

The V and J genes are TRBV29-1 and TRBJ1-1, with D unclear. With 3 bases removed from V and 0 bases from J, the gap between germline ends came to 8 bases. The CDR3 consists of 13 residues. In germline, CDR1 is SQVTM, CDR2 ANQGSEA. The CDR3 sequence: CSVDPGMNTEAFF. The CDR3 nucleotides are TGCAGCGTTGATCCCGGTATGAACACTGAAGCTTTCTTT. The whole variable domain, remainder taken from reference TRBV29-1 and TRBJ1-1, is SAVISQKPSRDICQRGTSLTIQCQVDSQVTMMFWYRQQPGQSLTLIATANQGSEATYESGFVIDKFPISRPNLTFSTLTVSNMSPEDSSIYLCSVDPGMNTEAFFGQGTRLTVV.

The V call is TRBV5-4, the J call TRBJ2-5; a possible D gene is TRBD2 (6 bases). This CDR3 is built from 11 residues. CDR1 and CDR2 from the germline V gene are SGHNT and YYREEE (reference sequence). Trimming left V 7 bases short and J 4 bases short, with 8 bases between. The CDR3: CASGRRETQYF. Written as DNA, the CDR3 is TGTGCCAGCGGGAGGAGAGAGACCCAGTACTTC.

The chain joins TRBV6-5 to TRBJ2-1; no definite D call. CDR3 length: 12 amino acids. The V and J ends lost 5 bases and 15 bases respectively, with 17 bases between them. Germline V gene sequence: CDR1 MNHEY, CDR2 SVGAGI. This chain's CDR3 is CASSRESGWGFF. For the CDR3, the DNA is TGTGCCAGCAGTCGTGAGTCAGGTTGGGGGTTCTTC.

The V gene is TRBV11-3, the J gene TRBJ2-1, with TRBD1 matching over 9 bases. The CDR3 contains 15 residues. Germline loops: CDR1 SGHNT, CDR2 YENEEA. J lost 6 bases, V lost 6 bases, and 9 bases had no gene match. The CDR3 here is CASSSSGQGFNEQFF. CDR3 sequence (DNA): TGTGCCAGCAGTTCCTCGGGACAGGGTTTCAATGAGCAGTTCTTC. Using reference TRBV11-3 and TRBJ2-1 for the parts outside the CDR3, the full variable domain is EAGVVQSPRYKIIEKKQPVAFWCNPISGHNTLYWYLQNLGQGPELLIRYENEEAVDDSQLPKDRFSAERLKGVDSTLKIQPAELGDSAVYLCASSSSGQGFNEQFFGPGTRLTVL.

The chain is built from TRBV7-2 and TRBJ2-2, with TRBD2 identical over 9 bases. V was clipped by 2 bases and J by 4 bases; unmatched bases: 5. The germline V gene encodes CDR1 SGHTA and CDR2 FQGNSA. The CDR3 loop spans 16 amino acids. CDR3 DNA sequence: TGTGCCAGCAGCTTAAGAGCGGGAGGATCCACCGGGGAGCTGTTTTTT. Its protein product is CASSLRAGGSTGELFF. The entire variable domain, with the rest obtained from reference TRBV7-2 and TRBJ2-2, is as follows: GAGVSQSPSNKVTEKGKDVELRCDPISGHTALYWYRQSLGQGLEFLIYFQGNSAPDKSGLPSDRFSAERTGGSVSTLTIQRTQQEDSAVYLCASSLRAGGSTGELFFGEGSRLTVL.

The V gene is TRBV5-4, the J gene TRBJ2-1, with 7 bases matching TRBD2. CDR3 length: 15 residues. The V segment lost 2 bases and the J segment 4 bases; nucleotides outside the gene matches: 6. The germline V gene has CDR1 SGHNT and CDR2 YYREEE (reference sequence). CDR3 nucleotides: TGTGCCAGCAGCTTTTCTAGCGGACTGTACAATGAGCAGTTCTTC. Amino acids: CASSFSSGLYNEQFF.

J is TRBJ2-1 and V is TRBV9; D might be TRBD2 (5 bases). Per germline, CDR1 SGDLS and CDR2 YYNGEE. The CDR3 totals 15 residues. The V end was cut by 0 bases, the J end by 6 bases, with 13 bases between. The CDR3 spells CASSVGLGSGNEQFF. Written as DNA, the CDR3 is TGTGCCAGCAGCGTAGGGCTGGGAAGCGGCAATGAGCAGTTCTTC.

With respect to this clone: Sequence at one end of the junction differs from germline and may be a read error. This rearrangement joins TRBV11-2 to TRBJ2-5, with 10 bases that match TRBD2. The germline CDR1 and CDR2 sequences are SGHAT and FQNNGV. The CDR3 is made up of 14 amino acids. The CDR3 spells CASSPSGRGETQYF. CDR3 sequence (DNA): TGTGCCAGCAGCCCTAGCGGGAGAGGGGAGACCCAATACTTC.

The chain carries TRBV21-1 and TRBJ1-1. TRBV21-1 is recorded as a pseudogene. The CDR3 spans 12 residues. In DNA, the CDR3 is TGTGCCAGCATCCCGAGGGCGACTGAAGCTTTCTTT. Translating it yields CASIPRATEAFF.

CDR3 amino acids: CASSPRTGSDTQYF. CDR3 nucleotide sequence: TGTGCCAGCAGCCCCCGGACTGGATCAGATACGCAGTATTTT. This rearrangement joins TRBV7-2 to TRBJ2-3, with D possibly being TRBD2 (5 bases). Germline CDR1 SGHTA, CDR2 FQGNSA. The CDR3 runs to 14 residues. The germline V and J ends were trimmed by 5 bases and 4 bases, with 13 bases remaining between them.

V usage is TRBV6-1 and J usage is TRBJ2-2, with D possibly matching TRBD1 (5 bases). Between the trimmed V and J ends, which lost 6 bases and 0 bases, there was a span of 11 bases. CDR1 is MNHNS, CDR2 SASEGT, per germline. There are 15 residues in the CDR3. The chain's CDR3 is CASRAGRANTGELFF. For the CDR3, the DNA is TGTGCCAGCAGGGCAGGGCGAGCGAACACCGGGGAGCTGTTTTTT.

The gene calls are TRBV5-1 and TRBJ1-4; D not resolved. The CDR3 length is 13 residues. Germline V lookup: CDR1 SGHRS, CDR2 YFSETQ. With 6 bases removed from V and 4 bases from J, the gap between germline ends came to 10 bases. This CDR3 reads CASNLGGNEKLFF. For the CDR3, the DNA is TGCGCCAGCAATCTCGGAGGTAATGAAAAACTGTTTTTT.